This paragraph covers one T cell receptor (beta chain) sequence. The antigen remains undetermined. This specimen belongs to a study of brain metastases from non-small cell lung cancer. Findings and caveats of the study: Fewer infiltrating T cells were found in brain metastases than primaries. Brain metastases shared most TCR repertoire with primaries, with sparse T cells. T-cell clones appeared expanded in around 64% of brain metastases relative to matched primary tumors.

Generated by immunoSEQ multiplex PCR, the TCRdb table keeps only in-frame clones and is missing some. This table holds roughly 14,000 clones, around four fifths found once. Germline V lookup: CDR1 GTSNPN, CDR2 SVGIG (reference sequence). The CDR3 has 12 residues. The V gene lost 2 bases and the J gene lost 8 bases, with 12 bases spanning the gap. This sequence originates from a donor at least 40 years old with non-small cell lung cancer. The chain combines TRBV30 with TRBJ1-1; D not certain. The source material was primary lung tumor tissue. CDR3 amino acids: CAWSFRGSEAFF. The DNA of the CDR3 is TGTGCCTGGAGTTTCCGAGGTTCGGAAGCTTTCTTT.